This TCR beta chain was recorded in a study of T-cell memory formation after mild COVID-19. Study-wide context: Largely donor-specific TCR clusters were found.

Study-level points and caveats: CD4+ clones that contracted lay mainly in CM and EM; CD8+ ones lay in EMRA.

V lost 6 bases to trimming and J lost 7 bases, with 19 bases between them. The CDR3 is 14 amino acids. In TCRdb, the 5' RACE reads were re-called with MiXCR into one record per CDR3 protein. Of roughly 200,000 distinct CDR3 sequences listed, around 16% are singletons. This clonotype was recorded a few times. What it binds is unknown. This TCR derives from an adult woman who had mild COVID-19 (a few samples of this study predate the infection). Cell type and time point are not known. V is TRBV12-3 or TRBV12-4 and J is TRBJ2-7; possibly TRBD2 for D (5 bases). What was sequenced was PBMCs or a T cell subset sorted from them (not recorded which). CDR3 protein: CASSPTGSAREQYF. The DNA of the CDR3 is TGTGCCAGCAGCCCAACGGGATCAGCGAGGGAGCAGTACTTC.